Described below is a single T cell receptor beta chain sequence and its context. Its target is unknown. Both 60 Vbeta primers and 13 Jbeta primers went into the PCR. The data were produced by immunoSEQ multiplex PCR, yet TCRdb's version contains in-frame clones alone and is incomplete. Here the sample spans roughly 90,000 clones, roughly 80% being singletons. This record comes from a study of cytomegalovirus exposure and HLA in healthy donors. Study-level points and caveats: It has been reported that TCR beta sequences accurately predicted the HLA-A and HLA-B alleles of most subjects. The study flagged fewer than 200 TCR beta chains as cytomegalovirus-associated.

With 5 bases removed from V and 2 bases from J, the gap between germline ends came to 11 bases. The CDR3 covers 14 residues. Looked up from germline, CDR1 is SEHNR and CDR2 is FQNEAQ (reference sequence). Though probably carrying unrecorded immune exposures, donors were nominally healthy at sampling. The clonotype was recovered from a man aged 18 to 30 in good health and CMV-seronegative. The chain employs TRBV7-9 and TRBJ2-3, with unresolved D. Sequenced input: PBMCs. The CDR3 reads CASSGFQLTDTQYF. CDR3 sequence (DNA): TGTGCCAGCAGCGGTTTCCAACTCACAGATACGCAGTATTTT.